These 5 T cell receptor beta chains share one sample of origin, sequenced in a study of breast tumors, draining lymph nodes, adjacent tissues. TCRdb re-derived calls from the multiplex PCR reads in MiXCR, one entry per CDR3 protein. Of about 14,000 distinct CDR3 sequences in the sample, around three fifths were seen once. The material sequenced was tumor-adjacent breast tissue. Receptor source: a female donor with breast cancer. Some clones in this sample may be carry-over from other donors' samples.

The CDR3 sequence is CASSIVGRGAYEQYF. CDR3 nucleotides: TGTGCCAGTAGTATAGTGGGCAGGGGTGCCTACGAGCAGTACTTC. The chain links TRBV19 to TRBJ2-7; a possible D gene is TRBD1 (6 bases). The CDR3 totals 15 residues. In germline, CDR1 is LNHDA, CDR2 SQIVND (reference sequence). Between the trimmed V and J ends, which lost 1 base and 2 bases, there was a span of 12 bases.

This chain connects TRBV20-1 to TRBJ2-5; 12 positions match TRBD2. Germline V gives CDR1 DFQATT, CDR2 SNEGSKA (reference sequence). Germline trimming cut 0 bases from V and 2 bases from J; bases unmatched to any gene: 22. CDR3 length equals 22 residues. The CDR3 protein is CSARDPGTSGLREEPKQETQYF. The CDR3 DNA follows: TGCAGTGCTAGAGATCCGGGGACTAGCGGGCTACGGGAGGAACCGAAACAAGAGACCCAGTACTTC.

Concerning this clonotype itself: The conserved phenylalanine or tryptophan normally closing the CDR3 is absent here, so this likely arose from a read error. No DNA is shown, since the ends of the CDR3 on it are uncertain; the CDR3 is the one TCRdb lists. V gene TRBV7-9 combines with J gene TRBJ2-7; TRBD1 is the table's D call and was not checked against the DNA. Germline assignment: CDR1 SEHNR and CDR2 FQNEAQ (reference sequence). The CDR3 is 11 residues long, counting both termini. The CDR3: CASSLNPRGRT.

This clonotype has a count of ten or more. Being one base from a much bigger clone, this may be a read error. The genes are TRBV5-6 and TRBJ1-2; D is unclear. V was cut by 1 base and J by 4 bases, with 8 bases left in between. Germline CDR1 reads SGHDT; CDR2 reads YYEEEE. The CDR3 totals 13 residues. The CDR3 DNA reads TGTGCCAGCAGCTTGCCTCAAGCCTATGGCTACACCTTC. This gives the protein CASSLPQAYGYTF.

This clonotype was seen a few times. This sequence joins TRBV7-8 and TRBJ1-5; D gene unclear. Germline CDR1 and CDR2: SGHVS and FQNEAQ. This CDR3 has 15 amino acids. V lost 1 base to trimming and J lost 4 bases, with 11 bases between them. CDR3 nucleotide sequence: TGTGCCAGCAGCTTAGTTGCCAGCTCTAATCAGCCCCAGCATTTT. This gives the protein CASSLVASSNQPQHF.